This T cell receptor beta chain comes out of a study of control samples from healthy donors and cancer patients. TCRdb's table, derived via immunoSEQ multiplex PCR, lists solely in-frame clones and lacks some. Of about 150,000 clones listed, 94% are singletons. This CDR3 comprises 14 residues. V lost 4 bases, J lost 0 bases, and 7 bases lay in between. The V gene's germline CDR1 is MDHEN and CDR2 SYDVKM. The clonotype originates from a man aged 35 to 55 in good health. The sample consisted of blood. The rearrangement joins TRBV28 to TRBJ1-5; D remains unclear. This chain's CDR3 is CASSSPHSNQPQHF. DNA for the CDR3: TGTGCCAGCAGTTCACCCCATAGCAATCAGCCCCAGCATTTT.